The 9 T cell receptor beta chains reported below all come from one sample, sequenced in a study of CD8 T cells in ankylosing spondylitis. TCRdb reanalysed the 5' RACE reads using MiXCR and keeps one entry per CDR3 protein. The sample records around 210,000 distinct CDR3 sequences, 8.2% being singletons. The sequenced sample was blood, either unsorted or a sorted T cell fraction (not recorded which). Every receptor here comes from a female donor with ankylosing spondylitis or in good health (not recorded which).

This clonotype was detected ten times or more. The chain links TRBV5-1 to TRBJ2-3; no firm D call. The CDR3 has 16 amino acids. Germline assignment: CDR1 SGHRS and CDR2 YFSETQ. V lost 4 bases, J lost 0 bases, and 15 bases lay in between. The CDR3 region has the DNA TGCGCCAGCAGCCCTATCCTCGGTAGAAGCACAGATACGCAGTATTTT. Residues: CASSPILGRSTDTQYF.

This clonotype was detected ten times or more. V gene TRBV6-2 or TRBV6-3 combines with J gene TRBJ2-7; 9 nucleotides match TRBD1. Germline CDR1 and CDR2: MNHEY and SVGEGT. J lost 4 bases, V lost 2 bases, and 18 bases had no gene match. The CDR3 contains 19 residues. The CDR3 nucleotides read TGTGCCAGCAGTTACCCCGGGACAGGGCTTATGCTGCCCAGTTACGAGCAGTACTTC. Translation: CASSYPGTGLMLPSYEQYF.

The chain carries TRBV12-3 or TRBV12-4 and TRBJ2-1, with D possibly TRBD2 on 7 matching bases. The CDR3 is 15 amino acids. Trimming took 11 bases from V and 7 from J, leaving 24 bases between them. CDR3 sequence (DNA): TGTGCCGTCTCCCTTACCGGGGGGCGTATAAATGAGCAGTTCTTC. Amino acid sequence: CAVSLTGGRINEQFF.

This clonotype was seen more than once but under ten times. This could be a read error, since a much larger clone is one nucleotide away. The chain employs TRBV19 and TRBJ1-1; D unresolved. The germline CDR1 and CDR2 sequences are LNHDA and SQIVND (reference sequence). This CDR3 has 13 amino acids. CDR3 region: CVTIGRRISEAFF. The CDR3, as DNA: TGTGTCACTATAGGCAGGCGGATCTCTGAAGCTTTCTTT. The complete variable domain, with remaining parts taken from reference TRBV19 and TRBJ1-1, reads DGGITQSPKYLFRKEGQNVTLSCEQNLNHDAMYWYRQDPGQGLRLIYYSQIVNDFQKGDIAEGYSVSREKKESFPLTVTSAQKNPTAFYLCVTIGRRISEAFFGQGTRLTVV.

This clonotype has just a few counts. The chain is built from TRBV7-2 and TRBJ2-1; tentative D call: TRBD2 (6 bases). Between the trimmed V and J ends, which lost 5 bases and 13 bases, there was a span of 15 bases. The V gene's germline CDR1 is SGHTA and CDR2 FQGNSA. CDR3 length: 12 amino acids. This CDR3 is CASSLGGTFQFF. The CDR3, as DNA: TGTGCCAGCAGCCTGGGGGGTACATTCCAGTTCTTC.

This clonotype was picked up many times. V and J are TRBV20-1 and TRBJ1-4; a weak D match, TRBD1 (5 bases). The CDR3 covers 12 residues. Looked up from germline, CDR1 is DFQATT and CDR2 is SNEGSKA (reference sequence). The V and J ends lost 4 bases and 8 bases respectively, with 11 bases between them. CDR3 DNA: TGCAGTGCTATGGGACCCGGGGAAAAACTGTTTTTT. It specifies CSAMGPGEKLFF.

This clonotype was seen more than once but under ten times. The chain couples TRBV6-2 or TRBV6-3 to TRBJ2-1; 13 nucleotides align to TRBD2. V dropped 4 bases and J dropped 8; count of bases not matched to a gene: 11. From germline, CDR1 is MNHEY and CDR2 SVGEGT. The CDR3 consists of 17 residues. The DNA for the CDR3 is TGTGCCAGCAGTTTTTCCCCGAGGACTAGCGGGAGACATGAGCAGTTCTTC. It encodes CASSFSPRTSGRHEQFF.

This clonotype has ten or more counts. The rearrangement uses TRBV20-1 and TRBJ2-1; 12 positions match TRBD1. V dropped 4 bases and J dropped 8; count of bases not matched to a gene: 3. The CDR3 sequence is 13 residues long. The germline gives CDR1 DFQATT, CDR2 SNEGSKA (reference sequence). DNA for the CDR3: TGCAGTGCTACGGGGACAGGGGGCTATGAGCAGTTCTTC. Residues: CSATGTGGYEQFF.

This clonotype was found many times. The CDR3 bases are TGTGCCAGCAGCTTAGTTCGGGACTACACTGAAGCTTTCTTT. Translated, it gives CASSLVRDYTEAFF. The chain carries TRBV7-9 and TRBJ1-1; weak D call: TRBD1 (5 bases). With 1 base removed from V and 3 bases from J, the gap between germline ends came to 9 bases. This CDR3 spans 14 amino acids. Germline V gives CDR1 SEHNR, CDR2 FQNEAQ (reference sequence). Based on the CDR3 plus reference TRBV7-9 and TRBJ1-1, the full variable domain is DTGVSQNPRHKITKRGQNVTFRCDPISEHNRLYWYRQTLGQGPEFLTYFQNEAQLEKSRLLSDRFSAERPKGSFSTLEIQRTEQGDSAMYLCASSLVRDYTEAFFGQGTRLTVV.